The 10 T cell receptor beta chains presented below share a single source sample, sequenced in a study of blood T cell repertoires in COVID-19. This table comes from immunoSEQ multiplex PCR, and its TCRdb copy is limited to in-frame clones, with some not included. This table holds 150,000 or so clones, 82% found once. Sequencing was performed on peripheral blood. Receptors originate from a woman between 70 and 85 years old with acute or convalescent COVID-19.

This clone was seen a single time. The CDR3 protein is CASSDSRGNRSYNSPLHF. The CDR3 nucleotides read TGTGCCAGCAGTGACTCGAGGGGGAACCGCTCCTATAATTCACCCCTCCACTTT. The chain uses TRBV6-4 and TRBJ1-6, with a weak D call TRBD1 (6 bases). Deletions cut 0 bases from V and 0 bases from J, with 12 bases between. CDR1 is MRHNA, CDR2 SNTAGT, per germline. The CDR3 is made up of 18 amino acids.

The V call is TRBV30, the J call TRBJ1-1; D remains ambiguous. Trimming pared 0 bases from V and 3 bases from J, leaving 5 bases between. The CDR3 totals 12 residues. CDR1 and CDR2 from the germline V gene are GTSNPN and SVGIG (reference sequence). As DNA, the CDR3 is TGTGCCTGGAGTGTACGGTACACTGAAGCTTTCTTT. This codes for CAWSVRYTEAFF.

The chain couples TRBV7-8 to TRBJ1-1; 10 nucleotides align to TRBD1. The CDR3 spans 16 residues. The germline gives CDR1 SGHVS, CDR2 FQNEAQ. V lost 2 bases and J lost 3; bases outside the gene matches: 6. Here the CDR3 reads CASSLLRGTGDTEAFF. Here the CDR3 DNA reads TGTGCCAGCAGCTTACTTAGGGGGACAGGGGACACTGAAGCTTTCTTT.

With respect to this clone: A read error may account for a junction end that differs from germline. V is TRBV6-6 and J is TRBJ2-7, with no clear D. CDR1 and CDR2 from the germline V gene are MNHNY and SVGAGI (reference sequence). This CDR3 is built from 12 residues. The CDR3 loop is CASSRSGSRPHF. The CDR3 DNA sequence: TGTGCCAGCAGTCGATCCGGGTCGAGACCACACTTC.

This clone was observed a few times. This chain uses TRBV6-5 with TRBJ2-1; 9 bases fit TRBD2. V shed 6 bases, J shed 4 bases, and the junction held 7 bases outside the gene matches. The CDR3 loop spans 15 amino acids. Germline V gene lookup returns CDR1 MNHEY and CDR2 SVGAGI. This CDR3 is CASSSAGGAYNEQFF. The CDR3 DNA is TGTGCCAGCAGCTCAGCGGGGGGCGCTTACAATGAGCAGTTCTTC.

The gene calls are TRBV5-1 and TRBJ1-5, with D maybe TRBD1 (6 bases). The CDR3 consists of 14 residues. Germline V lookup: CDR1 SGHRS, CDR2 YFSETQ. V shed 0 bases and J shed 4 bases, with 8 bases lying between them. The CDR3 region has the DNA TGCGCCAGCAGCTTGGGGGGGCAGAATCAGCCCCAGCATTTT. Its translation: CASSLGGQNQPQHF.

The chain uses TRBV7-9 and TRBJ1-2; a weak D match, TRBD1 (5 bases). The V gene lost 1 base and the J gene lost 3 bases, with 12 bases spanning the gap. In germline, CDR1 is SEHNR, CDR2 FQNEAQ (reference sequence). The CDR3 contains 15 residues. DNA for the CDR3: TGTGCCAGCAGCTTAGGGTCAGGGAAGGACTATGGCTACACCTTC. This sequence encodes CASSLGSGKDYGYTF.

This chain connects TRBV7-9 to TRBJ1-1; 7 bases are shared with TRBD1. The trim removed 5 bases at V and 1 base at J, leaving 4 bases unmatched. The CDR3 extends over 14 amino acids. In germline, CDR1 is SEHNR, CDR2 FQNEAQ (reference sequence). The CDR3 reads CASSLRQGNTEAFF. The CDR3 nucleotides read TGTGCCAGCAGCCTGCGACAGGGGAACACTGAAGCTTTCTTT.

The chain recombines TRBV2 with TRBJ1-2; TRBD1 is a possible D gene (6 bases). This CDR3 contains 14 residues. The V gene's germline CDR1 is SNHLY and CDR2 FYNNEI. V dropped 5 bases and J dropped 3 bases, with 13 bases sitting between them. The CDR3, as DNA: TGTGCCAGCAGTACCACAGGGAATCACTATGGCTACACCTTC. This translates into CASSTTGNHYGYTF.

The V and J genes are TRBV6-2 or TRBV6-3 and TRBJ1-2; tentative D call: TRBD1 (5 bases). The CDR3 is 12 amino acids. V lost 5 bases and J 7 bases, leaving 11 bases between the germline ends. The V gene's germline CDR1 is MNHEY and CDR2 SVGEGT. CDR3 nucleotide sequence: TGTGCCAGCAGTAAGGACACTGGTGGCTACACCTTC. It codes for CASSKDTGGYTF.